This T cell receptor beta chain originates from a study of shared T cell receptors in the human thymus. Germline values: CDR1 SGHRS, CDR2 YFSETQ. V was pared by 0 bases and J by 0 bases, with 7 bases between. CDR3 size: 16 residues. Profiling relied on immunoSEQ multiplex PCR, and the TCRdb table lists in-frame clones only, not all of them. This table holds 500,000 to 850,000 clones, around 87% found once. The same sample was also used in a study of human thymus T cells. That investigation notes: Thymic resections from corrective heart surgery supplied the tissue. Thymic as well as blood repertoires seemed to favor certain V and J genes unevenly. Reports from related research described highly overlapping thymic repertoires among unrelated individuals.

The chain joins TRBV5-1 to TRBJ1-6, with D unclear. Sample: thymocytes. This TCR derives from a boy younger than two with a congenital heart defect. For the CDR3, the DNA is TGCGCCAGCAGCTTGGGGAGGAGCTCCTATAATTCACCCCTCCACTTT. Amino acid sequence: CASSLGRSSYNSPLHF.